The clone carrying this TCR beta chain was seen once. In the source study's methods: Reference gene primer amplification gave estimated nucleated cell counts. Profiled with immunoSEQ multiplex PCR; TCRdb holds only in-frame clones, not every one. V and J calls and clone size follow that table, whereas D and trimming were derived from the DNA. This sample has more than 55,000 clones, with roughly 80% found just once. These data are taken from a study of blood T cell repertoires in COVID-19. This CDR3 has 14 residues. V shed 4 bases and J 12 bases; nucleotides not matched to a gene: 6. Germline V gives CDR1 SGHTA, CDR2 FQGNSA.

The clonotype was recovered from a man at least 80 years old with active or convalescent COVID-19. The sequenced material came from peripheral blood. The chain combines TRBV7-2 with TRBJ2-1; 13 bases line up with TRBD2. In nucleotides, the CDR3 is TGTGCCAGCAGCTCGGGACTAGCGGGATCTGGGCAGTTCTTC. Protein product: CASSSGLAGSGQFF. Drawing the rest from reference TRBV7-2 and TRBJ2-1, the complete variable domain is GAGVSQSPSNKVTEKGKDVELRCDPISGHTALYWYRQSLGQGLEFLIYFQGNSAPDKSGLPSDRFSAERTGGSVSTLTIQRTQQEDSAVYLCASSSGLAGSGQFFGPGTRLTVL.